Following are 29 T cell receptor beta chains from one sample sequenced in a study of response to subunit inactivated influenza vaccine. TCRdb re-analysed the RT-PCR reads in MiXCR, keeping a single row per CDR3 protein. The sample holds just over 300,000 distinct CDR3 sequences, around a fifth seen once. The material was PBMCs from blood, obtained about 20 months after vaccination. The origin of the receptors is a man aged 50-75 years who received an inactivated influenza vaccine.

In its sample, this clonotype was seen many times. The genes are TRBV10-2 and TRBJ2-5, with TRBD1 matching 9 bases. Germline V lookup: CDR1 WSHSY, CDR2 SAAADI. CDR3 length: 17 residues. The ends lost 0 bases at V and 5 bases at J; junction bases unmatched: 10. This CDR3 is CASSESTGTGRQETQYF. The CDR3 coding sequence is TGCGCCAGCAGTGAGTCGACAGGGACAGGGCGGCAGGAGACCCAGTACTTC.

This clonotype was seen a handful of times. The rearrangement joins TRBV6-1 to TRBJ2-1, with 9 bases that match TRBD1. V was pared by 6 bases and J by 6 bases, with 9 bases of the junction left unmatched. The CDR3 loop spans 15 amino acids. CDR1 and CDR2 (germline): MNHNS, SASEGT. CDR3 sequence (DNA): TGTGCCAGCAGCCAGGACAGGGGAATAGCCAATGAGCAGTTCTTC. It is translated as CASSQDRGIANEQFF.

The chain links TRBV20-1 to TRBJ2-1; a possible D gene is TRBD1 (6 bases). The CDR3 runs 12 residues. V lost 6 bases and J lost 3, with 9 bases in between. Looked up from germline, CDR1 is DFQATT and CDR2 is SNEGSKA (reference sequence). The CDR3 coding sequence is TGCAGTGCCTTGACAGGCTACAATGAGCAGTTCTTC. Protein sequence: CSALTGYNEQFF.

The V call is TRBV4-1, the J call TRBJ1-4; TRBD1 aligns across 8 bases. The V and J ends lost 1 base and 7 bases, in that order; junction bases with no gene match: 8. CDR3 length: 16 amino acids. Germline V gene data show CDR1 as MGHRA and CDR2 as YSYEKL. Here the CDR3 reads CASSQVAGQGSEKLFF. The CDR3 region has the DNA TGCGCCAGCAGCCAAGTGGCAGGACAGGGTAGTGAAAAACTGTTTTTT.

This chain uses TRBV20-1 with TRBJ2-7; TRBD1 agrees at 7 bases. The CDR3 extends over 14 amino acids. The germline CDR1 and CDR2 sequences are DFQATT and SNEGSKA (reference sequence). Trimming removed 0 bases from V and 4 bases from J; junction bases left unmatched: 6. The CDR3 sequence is CSARDLGTEYEQYF. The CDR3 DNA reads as TGCAGTGCTAGAGATCTTGGGACAGAGTACGAGCAGTACTTC.

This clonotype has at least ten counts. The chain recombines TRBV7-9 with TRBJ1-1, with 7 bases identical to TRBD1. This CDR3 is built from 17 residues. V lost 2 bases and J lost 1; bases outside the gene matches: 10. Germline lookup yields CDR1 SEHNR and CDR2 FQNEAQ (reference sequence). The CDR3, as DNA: TGTGCCAGCAGCTTAATAGCCTGGGACAGCCCGAACACTGAAGCTTTCTTT. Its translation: CASSLIAWDSPNTEAFF.

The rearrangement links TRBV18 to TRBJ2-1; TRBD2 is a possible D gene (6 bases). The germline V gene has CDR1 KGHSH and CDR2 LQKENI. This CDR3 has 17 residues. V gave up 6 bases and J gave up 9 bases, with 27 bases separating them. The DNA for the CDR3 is TGTGCCAGCTCTCCTAGACTAGTGAGCATATTGGGCGGTGAGCAGTTCTTC. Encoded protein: CASSPRLVSILGGEQFF.

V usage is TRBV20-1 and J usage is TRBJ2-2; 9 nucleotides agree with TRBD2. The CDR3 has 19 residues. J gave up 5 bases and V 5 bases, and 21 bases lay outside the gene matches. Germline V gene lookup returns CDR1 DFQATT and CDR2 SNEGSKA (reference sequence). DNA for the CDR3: TGCAGTGCTGGAAGGAAGTGGCGGGAGGGCCAAAGGGAAACCGGGGAGCTGTTTTTT. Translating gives CSAGRKWREGQRETGELFF.

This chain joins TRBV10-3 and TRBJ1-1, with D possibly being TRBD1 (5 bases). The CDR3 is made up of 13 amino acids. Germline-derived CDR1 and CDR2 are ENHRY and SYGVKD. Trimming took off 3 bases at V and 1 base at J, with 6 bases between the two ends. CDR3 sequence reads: CAISDGANTEAFF. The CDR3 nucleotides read TGTGCCATCAGTGATGGGGCGAACACTGAAGCTTTCTTT.

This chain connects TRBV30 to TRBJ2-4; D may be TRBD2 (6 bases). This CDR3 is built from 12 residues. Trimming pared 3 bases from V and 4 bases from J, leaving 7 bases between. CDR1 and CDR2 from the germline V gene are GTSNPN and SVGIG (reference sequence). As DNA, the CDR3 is TGTGCCTGGAGCGGGACTAAAAACATTCAGTACTTC. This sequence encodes CAWSGTKNIQYF.

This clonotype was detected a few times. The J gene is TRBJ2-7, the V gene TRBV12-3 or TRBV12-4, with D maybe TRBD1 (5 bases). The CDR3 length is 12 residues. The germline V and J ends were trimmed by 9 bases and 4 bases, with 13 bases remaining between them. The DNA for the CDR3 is TGTGCCAGTATGACAGCAGCGTACGAGCAGTACTTC. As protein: CASMTAAYEQYF.

CDR3 bases: TGTGCCAGCAGTCCCCTTTTGAACGGGGAGCTGTTTTTT. Its protein is CASSPLLNGELFF. The rearrangement joins TRBV6-1 to TRBJ2-2; no definite D call. The CDR3 totals 13 residues. The germline V gene encodes CDR1 MNHNS and CDR2 SASEGT. Trimming took 5 bases from V and 7 from J, leaving 11 bases between them.

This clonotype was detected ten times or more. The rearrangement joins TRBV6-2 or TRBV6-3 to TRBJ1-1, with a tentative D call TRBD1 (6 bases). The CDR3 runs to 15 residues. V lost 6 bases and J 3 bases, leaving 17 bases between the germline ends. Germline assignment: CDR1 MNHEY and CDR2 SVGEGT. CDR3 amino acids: CASRKGTLSDTEAFF. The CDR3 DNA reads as TGTGCCAGCAGAAAGGGGACATTGTCGGACACTGAAGCTTTCTTT.

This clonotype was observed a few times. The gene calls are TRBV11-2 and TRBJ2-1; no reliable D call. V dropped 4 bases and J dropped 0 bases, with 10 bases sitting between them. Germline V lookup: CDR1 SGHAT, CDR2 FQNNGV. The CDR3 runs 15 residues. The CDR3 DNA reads TGTGCCAGCAGCTCAATCGTTTCCTCCTACAATGAGCAGTTCTTC. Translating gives CASSSIVSSYNEQFF. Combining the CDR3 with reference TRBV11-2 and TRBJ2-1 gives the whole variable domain EAGVAQSPRYKIIEKRQSVAFWCNPISGHATLYWYQQILGQGPKLLIQFQNNGVVDDSQLPKDRFSAERLKGVDSTLKIQPAKLEDSAVYLCASSSIVSSYNEQFFGPGTRLTVL.

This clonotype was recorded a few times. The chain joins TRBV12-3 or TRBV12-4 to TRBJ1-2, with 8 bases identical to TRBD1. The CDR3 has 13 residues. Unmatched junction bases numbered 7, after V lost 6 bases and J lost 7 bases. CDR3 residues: CASRLQGAGGYTF. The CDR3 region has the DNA TGTGCCAGCAGGCTCCAGGGGGCGGGTGGCTACACCTTC.

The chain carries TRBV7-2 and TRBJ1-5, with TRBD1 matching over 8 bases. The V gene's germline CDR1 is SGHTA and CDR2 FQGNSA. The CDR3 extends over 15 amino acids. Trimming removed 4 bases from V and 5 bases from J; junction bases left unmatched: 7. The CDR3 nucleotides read TGTGCCAGCAGCTACCTGGACAGGGATGATCAGCCCCAGCATTTT. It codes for CASSYLDRDDQPQHF. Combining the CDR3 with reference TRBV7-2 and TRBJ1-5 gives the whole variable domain GAGVSQSPSNKVTEKGKDVELRCDPISGHTALYWYRQSLGQGLEFLIYFQGNSAPDKSGLPSDRFSAERTGGSVSTLTIQRTQQEDSAVYLCASSYLDRDDQPQHFGDGTRLSIL.

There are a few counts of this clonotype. The CDR3 DNA sequence: TGCAGTGCTAGAGATTGGGACAGATACTCCTACGAGCAGTACTTC. Protein sequence: CSARDWDRYSYEQYF. This chain connects TRBV20-1 to TRBJ2-7, with 7 bases fitting TRBD1. This CDR3 is built from 15 residues. Germline V gene data show CDR1 as DFQATT and CDR2 as SNEGSKA (reference sequence). The J segment lost 0 bases and the V segment lost 0 bases, leaving 5 bases of the junction unmatched.

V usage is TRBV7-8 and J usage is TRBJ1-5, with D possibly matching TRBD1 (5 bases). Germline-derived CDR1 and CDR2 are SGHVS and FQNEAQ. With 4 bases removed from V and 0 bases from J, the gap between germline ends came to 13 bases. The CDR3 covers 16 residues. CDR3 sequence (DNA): TGTGCCAGCAGCTCCATAGGGGAAAATAGCAATCAGCCCCAGCATTTT. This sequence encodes CASSSIGENSNQPQHF.

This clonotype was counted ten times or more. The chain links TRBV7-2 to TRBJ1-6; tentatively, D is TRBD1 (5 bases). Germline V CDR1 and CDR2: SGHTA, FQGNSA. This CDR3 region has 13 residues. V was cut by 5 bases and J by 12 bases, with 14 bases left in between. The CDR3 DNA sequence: TGTGCCAGCAGCCATGGGGACGGATTACCCCTCCACTTT. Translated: CASSHGDGLPLHF.

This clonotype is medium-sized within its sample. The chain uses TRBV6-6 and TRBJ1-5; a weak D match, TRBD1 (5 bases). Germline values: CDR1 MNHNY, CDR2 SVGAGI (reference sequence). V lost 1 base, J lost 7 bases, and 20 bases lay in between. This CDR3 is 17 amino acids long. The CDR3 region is CASSYFFSPEPGQPQHF. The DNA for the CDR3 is TGTGCCAGCAGTTACTTTTTCTCTCCTGAACCAGGGCAGCCCCAGCATTTT.

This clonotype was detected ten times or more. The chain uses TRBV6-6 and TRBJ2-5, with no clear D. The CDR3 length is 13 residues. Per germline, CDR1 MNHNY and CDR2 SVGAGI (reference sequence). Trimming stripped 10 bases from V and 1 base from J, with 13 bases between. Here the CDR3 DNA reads TGTGCCACCCGTAGTTTGGCCCAAGAGACCCAGTACTTC. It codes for CATRSLAQETQYF.

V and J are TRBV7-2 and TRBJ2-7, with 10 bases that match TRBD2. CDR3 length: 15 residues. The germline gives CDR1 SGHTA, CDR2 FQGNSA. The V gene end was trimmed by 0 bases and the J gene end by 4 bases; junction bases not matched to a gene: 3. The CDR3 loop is CASSLASSGRYEQYF. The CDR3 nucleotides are TGTGCCAGCAGCTTAGCGTCTAGCGGGAGATACGAGCAGTACTTC. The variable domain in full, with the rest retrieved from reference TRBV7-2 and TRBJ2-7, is GAGVSQSPSNKVTEKGKDVELRCDPISGHTALYWYRQSLGQGLEFLIYFQGNSAPDKSGLPSDRFSAERTGGSVSTLTIQRTQQEDSAVYLCASSLASSGRYEQYFGPGTRLTVT.

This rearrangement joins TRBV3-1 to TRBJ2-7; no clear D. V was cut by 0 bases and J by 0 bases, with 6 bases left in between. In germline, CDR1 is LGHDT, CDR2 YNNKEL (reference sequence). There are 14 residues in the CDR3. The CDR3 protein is CASSQDLGSYEQYF. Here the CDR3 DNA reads TGTGCCAGCAGCCAAGATCTCGGCTCCTACGAGCAGTACTTC.

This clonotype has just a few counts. The CDR3 loop reads CASSQDTPPGQPQHF. DNA for the CDR3: TGCGCCAGCAGCCAAGATACGCCCCCTGGGCAGCCCCAGCATTTT. The chain is built from TRBV4-3 and TRBJ1-5, with D unresolved. Per germline, CDR1 LGHNA and CDR2 YSLEER. The V end was cut by 0 bases, the J end by 7 bases, with 13 bases between. The CDR3 runs 15 residues.

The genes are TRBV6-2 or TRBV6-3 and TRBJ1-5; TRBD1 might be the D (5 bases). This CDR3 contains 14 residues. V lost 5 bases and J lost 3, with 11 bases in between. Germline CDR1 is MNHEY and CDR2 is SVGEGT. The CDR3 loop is CASSPGLYNQPQHF. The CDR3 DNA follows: TGTGCCAGCAGTCCAGGGTTGTACAATCAGCCCCAGCATTTT.

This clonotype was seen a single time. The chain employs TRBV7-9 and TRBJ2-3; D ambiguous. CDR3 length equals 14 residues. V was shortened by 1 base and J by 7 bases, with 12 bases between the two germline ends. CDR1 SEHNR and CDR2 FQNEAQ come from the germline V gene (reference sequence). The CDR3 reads CASSLVDQTNTQYF. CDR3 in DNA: TGTGCCAGCAGCTTAGTAGACCAGACAAATACGCAGTATTTT.

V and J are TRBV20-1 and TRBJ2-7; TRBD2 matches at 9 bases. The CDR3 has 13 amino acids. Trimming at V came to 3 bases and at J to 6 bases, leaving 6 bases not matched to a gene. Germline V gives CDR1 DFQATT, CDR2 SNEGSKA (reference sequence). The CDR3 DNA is TGCAGTGCTAGCGAAGCGGGAGGCCCCGAGCAGTACTTC. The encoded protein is CSASEAGGPEQYF.

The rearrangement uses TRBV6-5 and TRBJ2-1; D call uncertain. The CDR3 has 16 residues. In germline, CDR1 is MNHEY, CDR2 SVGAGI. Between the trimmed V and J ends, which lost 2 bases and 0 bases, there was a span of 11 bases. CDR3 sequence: CASSYDPASSYNEQFF. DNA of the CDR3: TGTGCCAGCAGTTACGACCCTGCGAGCTCCTACAATGAGCAGTTCTTC.

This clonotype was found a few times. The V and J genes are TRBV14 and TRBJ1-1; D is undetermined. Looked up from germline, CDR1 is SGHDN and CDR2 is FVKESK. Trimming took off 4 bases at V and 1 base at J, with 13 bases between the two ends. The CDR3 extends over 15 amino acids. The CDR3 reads CASSPGRAKNTEAFF. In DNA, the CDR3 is TGTGCCAGCAGCCCGGGGAGGGCGAAGAACACTGAAGCTTTCTTT.